This TCR beta chain came from a study of shared clonotypes between healthy human individuals. A note on this clone: Its target is not known.

The germline V and J ends were trimmed by 0 bases and 0 bases, with 11 bases remaining between them. Germline CDR1 is SGDLS and CDR2 is YYNGEE. The length of the CDR3 is 16 residues. Recent vaccinations or acute infections were absent in the healthy HIV-negative adult donors. Overall study findings and caveats: Sorted-subset samples were not fully sequenced, rarefaction indicated. Only blood was sampled; tissue repertoires likely differ. Generation of non-shared clonotypes was less probable than generation of clonotypes shared by all four donors.

Only in-frame clones appear in the TCRdb table, and some are missing; sequencing was by immunoSEQ multiplex PCR. The data contain millions of clones, more than 80% of them singletons. The receptor was derived from a man aged 18 to 29 in good health. Input material: naive CD4+ T cells sorted from blood. Subset in this sample: CD45RA+ positively selected. V is TRBV9 and J is TRBJ2-3; D is undetermined. CDR3 residues: CASSVGGKTSTDTQYF. In nucleotides, the CDR3 is TGTGCCAGCAGCGTAGGAGGAAAGACTAGCACAGATACGCAGTATTTT.